This TCR beta chain was sequenced in a study of blood T cell repertoires in COVID-19. The table came from immunoSEQ multiplex PCR; TCRdb's copy has only in-frame clones and leaves some out. The sample shows hundreds of thousands of clones, about nine tenths of them seen only once. Germline CDR1 is LGHNT and CDR2 is FRNRAP. The J segment lost 5 bases and the V segment lost 3 bases, leaving 8 bases of the junction unmatched. The CDR3 consists of 15 residues. The source is a man in his forties who had recovered from COVID-19. The chain joins TRBV12-5 to TRBJ2-5; 8 nucleotides match TRBD2. The sample comprised PBMCs or T cells enriched from blood (not recorded which). In DNA form, the CDR3 reads TGTGCTAGTGGTTTAGTACGGGGGGGCAGCGAGACCCAGTACTTC. Its translation: CASGLVRGGSETQYF. Full variable domain (rest looked up from reference TRBV12-5 and TRBJ2-5): DARVTQTPRHKVTEMGQEVTMRCQPILGHNTVFWYRQTMMQGLELLAYFRNRAPLDDSGMPKDRFSAEMPDATLATLKIQPSEPRDSAVYFCASGLVRGGSETQYFGPGTRLLVL.